These 18 T cell receptor beta chains share one sample of origin, sequenced in a study of CD8 T cells in ankylosing spondylitis. TCRdb re-analysed the 5' RACE reads in MiXCR, keeping a single row per CDR3 protein. The data contain around 75,000 distinct CDR3 sequences, less than 6% of them singletons. The material sequenced was blood, either unsorted or a sorted T cell fraction (not recorded which). The origin of the receptors is a male donor with ankylosing spondylitis or in good health (not recorded which).

Ten or more counts support this clonotype. The chain uses TRBV20-1 and TRBJ1-1, with TRBD1 matching 9 bases. Germline V gene data show CDR1 as DFQATT and CDR2 as SNEGSKA (reference sequence). This CDR3 spans 17 amino acids. CDR3 loop: CCARSPGQGVSGTEAFF. CDR3 coding DNA: TGCTGCGCTAGATCCCCGGGACAGGGAGTTAGCGGCACTGAAGCTTTCTTT.

This clonotype showed up many times. J is TRBJ2-2 and V is TRBV5-1; no reliable D call. The V end was cut by 0 bases, the J end by 1 base, with 10 bases between. The CDR3 consists of 16 residues. Germline V gives CDR1 SGHRS, CDR2 YFSETQ. In DNA, the CDR3 is TGCGCCAGCAGCTTGGAGACCCCCGAGAACACCGGGGAGCTGTTTTTT. Its protein is CASSLETPENTGELFF. Using reference TRBV5-1 and TRBJ2-2 for the parts outside the CDR3, the full variable domain is KAGVTQTPRYLIKTRGQQVTLSCSPISGHRSVSWYQQTPGQGLQFLFEYFSETQRNKGNFPGRFSGRQFSNSRSEMNVSTLELGDSALYLCASSLETPENTGELFFGEGSRLTVL.

This clonotype was counted between two and nine times. The chain joins TRBV7-2 to TRBJ2-7; no reliable D call. The germline CDR1 and CDR2 sequences are SGHTA and FQGNSA. Trimming shortened V by 5 bases and J by 5 bases, and 16 bases separated the two germline ends. CDR3 length: 14 residues. The CDR3 region has the DNA TGTGCCAGCAGCCCGTTAGCCCAAAGTAACGAGCAGTACTTC. The encoded protein is CASSPLAQSNEQYF. Full variable domain (missing parts from reference TRBV7-2 and TRBJ2-7): GAGVSQSPSNKVTEKGKDVELRCDPISGHTALYWYRQSLGQGLEFLIYFQGNSAPDKSGLPSDRFSAERTGGSVSTLTIQRTQQEDSAVYLCASSPLAQSNEQYFGPGTRLTVT.

This clonotype was seen repeatedly, ten times or more. The genes are TRBV7-2 and TRBJ2-7; D unclear. The length of the CDR3 is 13 residues. Germline-derived CDR1 and CDR2 are SGHTA and FQGNSA. The V and J ends lost 2 bases and 3 bases respectively, with 8 bases between them. The CDR3 loop is CASSLIDFYEQYF. The CDR3 DNA is TGTGCCAGCAGCTTAATTGATTTCTACGAGCAGTACTTC.

This clonotype was counted many times. This chain links TRBV5-1 with TRBJ2-3; D call uncertain. Trimming shortened V by 4 bases and J by 2 bases, and 5 bases separated the two germline ends. CDR3 length equals 12 residues. The germline V gene has CDR1 SGHRS and CDR2 YFSETQ. In DNA form, the CDR3 reads TGCGCCAGCAGCACAGACACAGATACGCAGTATTTT. Its translation is CASSTDTDTQYF.

This clonotype was counted ten times or more. The rearrangement joins TRBV7-2 to TRBJ2-5; D is ambiguous. Germline V CDR1 and CDR2: SGHTA, FQGNSA. This CDR3 comprises 12 residues. V lost 6 bases and J lost 4, with 9 bases in between. The CDR3 reads CASRSSGETQYF. DNA of the CDR3: TGTGCCAGCAGATCCAGTGGAGAGACCCAGTACTTC.

In its sample, this clonotype is medium-sized (0.01 to 0.1%). The chain employs TRBV15 and TRBJ2-3; D ambiguous. The germline V gene has CDR1 LNHNV and CDR2 YYDKDF (reference sequence). The CDR3 loop spans 12 amino acids. The germline V and J ends were trimmed by 0 bases and 5 bases, with 3 bases remaining between them. The CDR3 here is CATSRDQDTQYF. The CDR3 DNA reads TGTGCCACCAGCAGAGATCAAGATACGCAGTATTTT.

This clonotype was picked up many times. J is TRBJ2-1 and V is TRBV20-1, with D possibly TRBD2 on 5 matching bases. Between the trimmed V and J ends, which lost 3 bases and 4 bases, there was a span of 19 bases. The CDR3 consists of 16 residues. Per germline, CDR1 DFQATT and CDR2 SNEGSKA (reference sequence). Written as DNA, the CDR3 is TGCAGTGCTAGCGATCAGATAGCGTCCGGTTACAATGAGCAGTTCTTC. The encoded protein is CSASDQIASGYNEQFF.

This clonotype was counted at least ten times. The J gene is TRBJ2-7, the V gene TRBV6-2 or TRBV6-3; the D is unclear. Germline V gene sequence: CDR1 MNHEY, CDR2 SVGEGT. This CDR3 comprises 15 residues. The ends were cut back, 2 bases at V and 1 base at J, with 12 bases in the middle. The CDR3 DNA reads as TGTGCCAGCAGTTACAGATTGGCCCCGTCCTACGAGCAGTACTTC. As protein: CASSYRLAPSYEQYF.

This clonotype was counted ten times or more. This chain connects TRBV10-3 to TRBJ1-1; possible D gene TRBD1, 6 bases. Germline V gene data show CDR1 as ENHRY and CDR2 as SYGVKD. This CDR3 has 15 amino acids. Trimming took off 0 bases at V and 1 base at J, with 9 bases between the two ends. CDR3 in DNA: TGTGCCATCAGTGAGTCGACAGGCGAGAACACTGAAGCTTTCTTT. Translating it yields CAISESTGENTEAFF.

This clonotype showed up many times. The rearrangement uses TRBV5-1 and TRBJ1-4; TRBD1 agrees at 8 bases. This CDR3 region has 14 residues. The germline V gene has CDR1 SGHRS and CDR2 YFSETQ. J lost 8 bases, V lost 4 bases, and 7 bases had no gene match. CDR3 sequence: CASSGGQGREKLFF. The CDR3 DNA follows: TGCGCCAGCAGCGGAGGACAGGGTCGGGAAAAACTGTTTTTT.

In this sample, this clonotype turned up many times. This chain joins TRBV27 and TRBJ1-1; 8 bases fit TRBD1. This CDR3 is built from 17 residues. The J segment lost 1 base and the V segment lost 5 bases, leaving 12 bases of the junction unmatched. The germline V gene has CDR1 MNHEY and CDR2 SMNVEV (reference sequence). The chain's CDR3 is CASSPRDRGLANTEAFF. The CDR3 DNA is TGTGCCAGCAGTCCCCGAGACAGGGGTTTGGCGAACACTGAAGCTTTCTTT.

This clonotype was found many times. The chain combines TRBV11-2 with TRBJ2-7; 8 bases map to TRBD2. Germline trimming cut 1 base from V and 2 bases from J; bases unmatched to any gene: 7. CDR1 SGHAT and CDR2 FQNNGV come from the germline V gene. The CDR3 covers 16 residues. As DNA, the CDR3 is TGTGCCAGCAGCTTAGGACGCGGGGGGATAACCTACGAGCAGTACTTC. This encodes CASSLGRGGITYEQYF.

This clonotype was observed at least ten times. This sequence joins TRBV5-1 and TRBJ2-1; TRBD1 is a possible D gene (6 bases). CDR1 and CDR2 from the germline V gene are SGHRS and YFSETQ. V was cut by 4 bases and J by 4 bases, with 15 bases left in between. The CDR3 runs to 15 residues. CDR3: CASSGNRVGYNEQFF. In DNA, the CDR3 is TGCGCCAGCAGCGGTAACAGGGTAGGATACAATGAGCAGTTCTTC.

This clonotype was seen many times. The rearrangement uses TRBV2 and TRBJ1-1, with unresolved D. Trimming removed 3 bases from V and 0 bases from J, with 8 bases in between. Germline V gives CDR1 SNHLY, CDR2 FYNNEI. This CDR3 contains 14 residues. The CDR3 sequence: CASSEQALNTEAFF. CDR3 DNA sequence: TGTGCCAGCAGTGAGCAGGCCTTGAACACTGAAGCTTTCTTT.

This clonotype was found many times. J is TRBJ1-5 and V is TRBV20-1; D unresolved. This CDR3 is built from 12 residues. Germline V lookup: CDR1 DFQATT, CDR2 SNEGSKA (reference sequence). Trimming pared 2 bases from V and 4 bases from J, leaving 6 bases between. CDR3 sequence reads: CSARTGNQPQHF. The CDR3 DNA is TGCAGTGCTAGAACTGGGAATCAGCCCCAGCATTTT.

The chain employs TRBV6-4 and TRBJ2-7; 15 bases line up with TRBD2. The junction had 2 bases not matched to a gene; V was cut back by 6 bases and J by 2 bases. This CDR3 contains 15 residues. Germline loops: CDR1 MRHNA, CDR2 SNTAGT. DNA of the CDR3: TGTGCCAGCAGGTGGACTAGCGGGGGGGCCTACGAGCAGTACTTC. Translating gives CASRWTSGGAYEQYF.

This clonotype was picked up many times. This sequence joins TRBV9 and TRBJ2-1; 7 positions agree with TRBD2. The CDR3 spans 14 residues. The J segment lost 7 bases and the V segment lost 0 bases, leaving 4 bases of the junction unmatched. The germline gives CDR1 SGDLS, CDR2 YYNGEE. CDR3 DNA: TGTGCCAGCAGCGTAGACCTAGCGGTTAATGAGCAGTTCTTC. Its protein is CASSVDLAVNEQFF.